This TCR beta chain was identified during a study of blood T cells in healthy people across ages (dated by TCRdb to the mid-2010s). Concerning the study at large: In model experiments, roughly one uniquely barcoded TCR beta cDNA molecule per two T cells was captured by template switching. Age-related changes in TCR beta repertoire diversity were measured in the study by deep sequencing normalized with unique cDNA molecular identifiers. To avoid experimental bias, donors of different ages were randomly spread across the sequencing lanes. Four age groups were formed from the donors: young (average approximately 17 years), middle-aged (approximately 42), aged (roughly 59) and long-lived (about 80). Using the same blood draw, the study looked at two additional independent replicas of 1 million unique cDNA reads for two donors, one aged 18 to 30 and the other aged 80 or older.

Preparation of the library involved 5' RACE. The data were produced on an Illumina HiSeq 2500. A second PCR of about 7 to 12 cycles was run with a J-beta primer mix and a sample-barcoded 5' primer. Each TCR beta cDNA molecule received a unique molecular identifier from a template-switch 5' adaptor carrying 12 random nucleotides. Each sample yielded at least 2.5 million CDR3-containing paired-end reads. First-strand cDNA synthesis was performed from all RNA using the Mint cDNA synthesis kit, with priming by a TRBC-specific oligonucleotide. Following uracil-DNA glycosylase treatment, all cDNA underwent a first 18-cycle PCR with the universal primers M1SS and BC2_uni_R. From the authors' description of their analysis: For normalization, 1 million high-quality reads were randomly selected from each sample, with every read carrying a distinct molecular identifier. Reads with shared molecular identifiers were discarded instead of being binned into consensus sequences. MiTCR, set to a Q25 quality threshold and the strictest error-elimination algorithm, was used for CDR3 identification, clonotype clustering and error correction. A nonparametric unseen species model with Euler transformation was used to estimate a lower bound on total TCR beta diversity. TCRdb handled the public reads itself, with Q25 trimming in fastp and clone calling in MiXCR, and kept productive beta chains. Entries that share a CDR3 protein sequence are merged under the most common genes and DNA. The V and J calls here are based on TCRdb, not the publication. For this sample the table gives just over 1 million distinct CDR3 sequences, of which 40% to 45% were detected only once. The ten largest clones capture approximately 17% of the sample.

According to the germline V gene (reference sequence), CDR1 reads LGHDT and CDR2 reads YNNKEL. Taken from cysteine to phenylalanine, the CDR3 has 13 residues. Just the 39-base CDR3 DNA is kept, in frame starting at base 1. This clonotype appeared many times. Its antigen is unknown. At one end the junction does not follow the germline gene, possibly because of a read error. General study outcomes and caveats: Because profiling used bulk unsorted PBMCs, naive and antigen-experienced compartments could not be compared conclusively. Total diversity estimates from one million sequenced T cells were considered lower bounds and underestimates. Compared with the aged group, the long-lived group had more naive CD4+ T cells, fewer expanded clones and increased TCR diversity, suggesting age selection. Observed TCR beta diversity correlated strongly with the percentage of naive T cells measured by flow cytometry. Observed TCR beta diversity per million T cells fell roughly linearly with age, and a significant reduction was already apparent by age around 39. The CMV infection status of donors was not known, potentially confounding age-related changes in expanded clonotypes.

The approximately 39 donors, aged roughly 6 to 100 years, were systemically healthy Caucasian individuals from Russia. Each donor gave roughly 9 milliliters of peripheral blood, drawn into EDTA-treated Vacutainer tubes. Ficoll-Paque density-gradient centrifugation was used to isolate PBMCs, with at least 6.5 million per sample. Trizol reagent was used to extract total RNA from the PBMCs, yielding at least 6 micrograms per sample. For every donor, an aliquot of PBMCs went through flow cytometry to measure the percentages of naive CD45RAhigh/CD27high T cells. The sequenced sample consisted of blood. This receptor was taken from a woman aged 60 to 75 in good health. This chain joins TRBV3-1 to TRBJ2-7, with TRBD2 perhaps the D gene, on 6 matching bases. The CDR3 protein sequence reads: CASSQVGGYEQYF. The bases read TGCGCCAGCAGCCAAGTGGGGGGCTACGAGCAGTACTTC.